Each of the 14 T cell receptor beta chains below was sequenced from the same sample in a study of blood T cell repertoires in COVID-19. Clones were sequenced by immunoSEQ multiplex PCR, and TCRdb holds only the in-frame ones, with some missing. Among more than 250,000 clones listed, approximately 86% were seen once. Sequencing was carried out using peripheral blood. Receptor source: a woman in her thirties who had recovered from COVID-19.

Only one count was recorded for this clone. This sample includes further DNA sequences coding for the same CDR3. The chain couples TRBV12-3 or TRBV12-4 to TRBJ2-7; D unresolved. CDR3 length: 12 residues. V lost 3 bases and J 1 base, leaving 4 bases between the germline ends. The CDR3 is CASSFGSYEQYF. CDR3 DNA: TGTGCCAGCAGTTTCGGGTCCTACGAGCAGTACTTC.

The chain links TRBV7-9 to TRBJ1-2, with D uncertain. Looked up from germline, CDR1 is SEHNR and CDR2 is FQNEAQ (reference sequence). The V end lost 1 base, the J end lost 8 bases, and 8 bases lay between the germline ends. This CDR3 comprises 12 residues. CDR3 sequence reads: CASSLDRGGYTF. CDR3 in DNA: TGTGCCAGCAGCTTAGATCGCGGAGGCTACACCTTC.

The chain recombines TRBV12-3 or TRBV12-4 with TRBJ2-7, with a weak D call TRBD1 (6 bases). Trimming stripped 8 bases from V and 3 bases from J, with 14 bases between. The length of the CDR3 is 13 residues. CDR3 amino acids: CASPRDTHYEQYF. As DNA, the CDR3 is TGTGCCAGCCCCCGGGACACCCACTACGAGCAGTACTTC.

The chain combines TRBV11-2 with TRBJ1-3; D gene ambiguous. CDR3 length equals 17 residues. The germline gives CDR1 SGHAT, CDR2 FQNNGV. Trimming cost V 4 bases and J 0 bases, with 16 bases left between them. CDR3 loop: CASSSRAGTGSGNTIYF. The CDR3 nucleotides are TGTGCCAGCAGCTCGAGGGCAGGAACGGGCTCTGGAAACACCATATATTTT.

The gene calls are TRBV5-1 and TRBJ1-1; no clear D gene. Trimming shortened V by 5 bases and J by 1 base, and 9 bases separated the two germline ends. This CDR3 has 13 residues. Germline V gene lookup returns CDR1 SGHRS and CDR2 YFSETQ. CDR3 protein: CASRPTANTEAFF. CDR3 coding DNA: TGCGCCAGCAGGCCTACAGCGAACACTGAAGCTTTCTTT.

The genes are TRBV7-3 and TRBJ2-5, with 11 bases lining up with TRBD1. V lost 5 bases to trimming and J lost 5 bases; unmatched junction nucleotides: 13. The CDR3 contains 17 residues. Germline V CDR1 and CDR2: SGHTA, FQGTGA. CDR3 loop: CASSSLPWDRGEETQYF. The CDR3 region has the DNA TGTGCCAGCAGCAGCTTACCTTGGGACAGGGGGGAGGAGACCCAGTACTTC.

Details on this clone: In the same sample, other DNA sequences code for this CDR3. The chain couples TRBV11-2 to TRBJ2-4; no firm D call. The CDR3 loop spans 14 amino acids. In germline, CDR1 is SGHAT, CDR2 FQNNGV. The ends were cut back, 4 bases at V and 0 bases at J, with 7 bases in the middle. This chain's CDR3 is CASSSRLAKNIQYF. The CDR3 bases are TGTGCCAGCAGCTCTAGATTAGCCAAAAACATTCAGTACTTC.

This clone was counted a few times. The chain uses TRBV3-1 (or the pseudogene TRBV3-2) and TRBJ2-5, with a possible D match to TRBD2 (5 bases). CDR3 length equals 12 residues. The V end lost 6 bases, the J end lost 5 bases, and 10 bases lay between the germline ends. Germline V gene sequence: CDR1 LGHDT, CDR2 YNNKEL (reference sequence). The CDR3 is CASRRETETQYF. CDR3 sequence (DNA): TGTGCCAGCAGACGGGAAACGGAGACCCAGTACTTC.

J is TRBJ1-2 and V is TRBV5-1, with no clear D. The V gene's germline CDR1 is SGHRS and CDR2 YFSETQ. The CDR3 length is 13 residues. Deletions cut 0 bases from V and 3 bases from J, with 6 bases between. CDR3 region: CASSLGQDYGYTF. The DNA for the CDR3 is TGCGCCAGCAGCTTGGGTCAGGACTATGGCTACACCTTC. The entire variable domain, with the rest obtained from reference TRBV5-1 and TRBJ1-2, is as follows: KAGVTQTPRYLIKTRGQQVTLSCSPISGHRSVSWYQQTPGQGLQFLFEYFSETQRNKGNFPGRFSGRQFSNSRSEMNVSTLELGDSALYLCASSLGQDYGYTFGSGTRLTVV.

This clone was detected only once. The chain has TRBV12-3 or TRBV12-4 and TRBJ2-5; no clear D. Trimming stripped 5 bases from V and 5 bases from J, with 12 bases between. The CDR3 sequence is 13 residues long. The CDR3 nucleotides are TGTGCCAGCAGTCCTCCTCTACGGGAGACCCAGTACTTC. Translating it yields CASSPPLRETQYF.

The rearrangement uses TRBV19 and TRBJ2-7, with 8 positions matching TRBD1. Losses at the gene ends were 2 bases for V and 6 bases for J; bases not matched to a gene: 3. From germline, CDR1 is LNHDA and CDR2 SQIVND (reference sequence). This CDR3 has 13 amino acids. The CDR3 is CASSIWTGSEQYF. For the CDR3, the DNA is TGTGCCAGTAGTATATGGACAGGGAGCGAGCAGTACTTC.

The CDR3 region is CASSSPGVYEQYF. The CDR3 nucleotides are TGTGCCAGCAGTTCTCCAGGGGTCTACGAGCAGTACTTC. The gene calls are TRBV12-3 or TRBV12-4 and TRBJ2-7; TRBD1 is a possible D gene (6 bases). The length of the CDR3 is 13 residues. The ends were cut back, 4 bases at V and 3 bases at J, with 10 bases in the middle.

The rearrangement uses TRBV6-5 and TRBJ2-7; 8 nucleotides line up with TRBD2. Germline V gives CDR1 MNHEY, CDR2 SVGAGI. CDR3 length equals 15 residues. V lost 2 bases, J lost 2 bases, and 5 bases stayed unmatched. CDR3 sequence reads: CASSYGAGETYEQYF. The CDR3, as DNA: TGTGCCAGCAGTTACGGAGCGGGGGAGACCTACGAGCAGTACTTC.

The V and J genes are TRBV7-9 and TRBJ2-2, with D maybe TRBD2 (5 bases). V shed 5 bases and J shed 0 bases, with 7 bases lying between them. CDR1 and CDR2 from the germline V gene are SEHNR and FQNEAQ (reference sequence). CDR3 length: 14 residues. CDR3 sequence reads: CASSPGTNTGELFF. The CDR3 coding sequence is TGTGCCAGCAGCCCCGGGACGAACACCGGGGAGCTGTTTTTT.